The present T cell receptor (beta chain) was sequenced within a study of blood T cell repertoires in COVID-19. Across the whole study: Acute-phase and convalescent COVID-19 samples originated in the United States, Italy and Spain. In each case, the material was cDNA or gDNA derived from T cells, B-cell-depleted T cells, or PBMCs.

The germline V gene has CDR1 SGHTA and CDR2 FQGTGA. Trimming removed 3 bases from V and 8 bases from J, with 13 bases in between. The CDR3 contains 13 residues. Methods used by the authors: It was from reference gene primer amplification that nucleated cell counts were estimated. TCRdb's table, derived via immunoSEQ multiplex PCR, lists solely in-frame clones and lacks some. V, J and clone size reflect that table, while D and trimming were determined from the DNA. Here the sample spans around 250,000 clones, approximately 83% being singletons. Only one count was recorded for this clone. The rearrangement joins TRBV7-3 to TRBJ1-1; maybe TRBD1 (6 bases). The receptor was derived from a man aged 25 to 40 who had recovered from COVID-19. Specimen: peripheral blood. CDR3 nucleotides: TGTGCCAGCAGCTTGCAGGGGCGTTCGGAAGCTTTCTTT. Its translation: CASSLQGRSEAFF.